The rows below give T cell receptor beta chains drawn from one sample of a study of blood T cell repertoires in COVID-19. The table came from immunoSEQ multiplex PCR; TCRdb's copy has only in-frame clones and leaves some out. Among 100,000 to 120,000 clones, around 80% were seen once, and the ten largest hold over 3.5%. Sequenced sample: peripheral blood. The receptor set was obtained from a woman of 80 years or more with acute or convalescent COVID-19. CDR3s include the opening cysteine and the closing phenylalanine or tryptophan. The D gene is left open where the match is weak. Not all rows give a size; the values are once, few, many and, for expanded clones, a class.

NA,few,TRBV7-8,TRBJ2-7,CASSPLLEQYF,TGTGCCAGCAGCCCTCTACTGGAGCAGTACTTC
TRBD1,NA,TRBV5-1,TRBJ2-7,CASSHDGTAAYEQYF,TGCGCCAGCAGCCACGATGGGACAGCGGCCTACGAGCAGTACTTC
TRBD2,few,TRBV7-2,TRBJ2-3,CASSLIGAGIGTDTQYF,TGTGCCAGCAGCCTTATCGGAGCGGGAATCGGCACAGATACGCAGTATTTT
NA,NA,TRBV30,TRBJ1-2,CAWSMGHYGYTF,TGTGCCTGGAGTATGGGCCACTATGGCTACACCTTC
NA,NA,TRBV7-9,TRBJ1-1,CASSRAPGGEAFF,TGTGCCAGCAGCCGCGCCCCCGGGGGAGAAGCTTTCTTT
NA,NA,TRBV10-2,TRBJ1-2,CASSEAVYGYTF,TGCGCCAGCAGTGAGGCGGTCTATGGCTACACCTTC
TRBD1,NA,TRBV10-2,TRBJ1-2,CASSAATGPYGYTF,TGCGCCAGCAGTGCCGCGACAGGGCCCTATGGCTACACCTTC
TRBD1,NA,TRBV7-2,TRBJ2-6,CANHRGLSTSGANVLTF,TGTGCCAACCACAGGGGGCTGTCAACTTCTGGGGCCAACGTCCTGACTTTC
TRBD1,NA,TRBV5-1,TRBJ2-7,CASSNGQGGDEQYF,TGCGCCAGCAGCAACGGACAGGGTGGCGACGAGCAGTACTTC
TRBD2,NA,TRBV6-6,TRBJ2-3,CASSYTGTSGTDTQYF,TGTGCCAGCAGTTATACGGGGACTAGCGGCACAGATACGCAGTATTTT
NA,NA,TRBV18,TRBJ2-3,CASSPLPVSFSTDTQYF,TGTGCCAGCTCACCTCTCCCGGTTAGCTTTAGCACAGATACGCAGTATTTT
TRBD1,NA,TRBV18,TRBJ2-5,CASSPPDRVVGQYF,TGTGCCAGCTCACCACCGGACAGGGTAGTGGGCCAGTACTTC
NA,NA,TRBV10-3,TRBJ1-5,CAISESPRNNQPQHF,TGTGCCATCAGTGAGTCACCCAGGAATAATCAGCCCCAGCATTTT
TRBD1,NA,TRBV6-2/TRBV6-3,TRBJ2-7,CASSHTDRAPAYEQYF,TGTGCCAGCAGCCATACCGACAGGGCCCCCGCCTACGAGCAGTACTTC
NA,NA,TRBV7-2,TRBJ1-1,CASSLRGDLNTEAFF,TGTGCCAGCAGCCTCCGAGGGGACTTGAACACTGAAGCTTTCTTT
NA,NA,TRBV3-1/TRBV3-2,TRBJ1-3,CASSQDIRGNTIYF,TGTGCCAGCAGCCAAGATATTCGGGGAAACACCATATATTTT
NA,NA,TRBV3-1/TRBV3-2,TRBJ2-7,CASSQSDTYEQYF,TGTGCCAGCAGCCAGTCCGACACCTACGAGCAGTACTTC
NA,once,TRBV7-2,TRBJ2-7,CASRAGAYEQYF,TGTGCCAGCAGGGCAGGGGCCTACGAGCAGTACTTC
NA,NA,TRBV29-1,TRBJ1-4,CSVHPAGEKLFF,TGCAGCGTGCACCCGGCAGGTGAAAAACTGTTTTTT
TRBD1,NA,TRBV2,TRBJ2-1,CASSRDRGYSEQFF,TGTGCCAGCAGTCGCGACAGGGGGTATAGTGAGCAGTTCTTC
TRBD2,NA,TRBV19,TRBJ2-7,CASSMTGGLLEQYF,TGTGCCAGTAGTATGACGGGAGGGCTCCTCGAGCAGTACTTC
NA,NA,TRBV6-5,TRBJ2-1,CASRPPAGEQFF,TGTGCCAGCAGACCCCCGGCGGGGGAGCAGTTCTTC
NA,NA,TRBV19,TRBJ2-3,CASSQYHGTTDTQYF,TGTGCCAGTAGCCAATATCACGGGACAACAGATACGCAGTATTTT
NA,NA,TRBV3-1/TRBV3-2,TRBJ1-4,CASSPLTGSTNEKLFF,TGTGCCAGCAGCCCTCTCACAGGCTCAACTAATGAAAAACTGTTTTTT
TRBD2,NA,TRBV5-6,TRBJ2-3,CASSSRLAGGYTQYF,TGTGCCAGCAGTTCCAGACTAGCGGGAGGTTATACGCAGTATTTT
TRBD1,NA,TRBV7-7,TRBJ2-5,CASSLEIGQGLETQYF,TGTGCCAGCAGCTTAGAGATAGGACAGGGGTTAGAGACCCAGTACTTC
NA,NA,TRBV7-9,TRBJ2-4,CASSSVGENIQYF,TGTGCCAGCAGCTCTGTAGGGGAAAACATTCAGTACTTC
TRBD1,NA,TRBV6-2/TRBV6-3,TRBJ1-1,CASSDRGSMNTEAFF,TGTGCCAGCAGTGACAGGGGATCCATGAACACTGAAGCTTTCTTT
TRBD2,NA,TRBV5-6,TRBJ2-1,CASSPGTSGSKYNEQFF,TGTGCCAGCAGCCCCGGGACTAGCGGGAGTAAGTACAATGAGCAGTTCTTC
TRBD1,NA,TRBV10-1,TRBJ2-2,CASTTGGASTGELFF,TGCGCCAGCACAACAGGGGGCGCGAGCACCGGGGAGCTGTTTTTT
NA,NA,TRBV5-1,TRBJ1-2,CASSFNGEPNYGYTF,TGCGCCAGCAGCTTCAATGGGGAGCCGAACTATGGCTACACCTTC
TRBD1,NA,TRBV4-2,TRBJ1-4,CASSVRDRGGEKLFF,TGTGCCAGCAGCGTCCGGGACAGGGGAGGCGAAAAACTGTTTTTT
TRBD2,NA,TRBV30,TRBJ2-2,CAWRASGLGNTGELFF,TGTGCCTGGAGGGCCTCGGGACTAGGGAACACCGGGGAGCTGTTTTTT
NA,few,TRBV10-1,TRBJ2-2,CASRGANQAGELFF,TGCGCCAGCAGGGGGGCCAATCAGGCCGGGGAGCTGTTTTTT
TRBD2,NA,TRBV3-1/TRBV3-2,TRBJ2-1,CASSQEWASGRAGEQFF,TGTGCCAGCAGCCAAGAGTGGGCGAGCGGGAGGGCCGGTGAGCAGTTCTTC